This T cell receptor (beta chain) stems from a study of monozygotic twins with inflammatory bowel disease. TCRdb re-called the 5' RACE reads and shows each CDR3 protein once, DNA omitted. The sample table sets out 350,000 to 400,000 distinct CDR3 sequences. Per donor, less than 3 ml of blood was collected and frozen. The sample was blood. The receptor's source is a human donor with ulcerative colitis or Crohn's disease, or a healthy co-twin of an affected twin (not recorded which).

CDR3 residues: CASSRSGGGETQYF. The chain couples TRBV7-2 to TRBJ2-5; the TRBD1 assignment by TCRdb is unverifiable without DNA. Looked up from germline, CDR1 is SGHTA and CDR2 is FQGNSA. This CDR3 is 14 amino acids long.